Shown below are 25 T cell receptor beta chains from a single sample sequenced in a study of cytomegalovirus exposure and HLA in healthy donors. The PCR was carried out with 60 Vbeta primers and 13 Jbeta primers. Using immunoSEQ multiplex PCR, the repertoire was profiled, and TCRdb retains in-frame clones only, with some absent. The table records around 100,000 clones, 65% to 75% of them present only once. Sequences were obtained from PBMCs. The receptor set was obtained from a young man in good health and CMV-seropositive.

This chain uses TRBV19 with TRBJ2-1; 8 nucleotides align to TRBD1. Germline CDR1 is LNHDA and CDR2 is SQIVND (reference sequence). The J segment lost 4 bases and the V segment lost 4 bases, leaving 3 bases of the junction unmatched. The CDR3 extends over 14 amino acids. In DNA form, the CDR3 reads TGTGCCAGTAGTACTACAGGGGGGTACAATGAGCAGTTCTTC. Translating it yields CASSTTGGYNEQFF.

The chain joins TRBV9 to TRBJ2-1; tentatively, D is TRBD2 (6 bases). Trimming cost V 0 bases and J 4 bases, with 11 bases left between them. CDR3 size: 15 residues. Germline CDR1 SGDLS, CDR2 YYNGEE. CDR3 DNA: TGTGCCAGCAGCGTAGGGCTAGCGCGGTACAATGAGCAGTTCTTC. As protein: CASSVGLARYNEQFF.

The CDR3 loop is CASIKLGQPNYGYTF. Written as DNA, the CDR3 is TGTGCCAGCATCAAGCTGGGACAGCCTAACTATGGCTACACCTTC. V is TRBV28 and J is TRBJ1-2; TRBD1 aligns across 7 bases. The CDR3 contains 15 residues. Germline-derived CDR1 and CDR2 are MDHEN and SYDVKM. The ends lost 7 bases at V and 0 bases at J; junction bases unmatched: 8.

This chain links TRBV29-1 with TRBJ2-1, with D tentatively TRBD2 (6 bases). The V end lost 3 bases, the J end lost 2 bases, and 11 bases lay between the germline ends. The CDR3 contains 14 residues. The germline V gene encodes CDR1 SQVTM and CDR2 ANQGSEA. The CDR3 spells CSVEGEVTYNEQFF. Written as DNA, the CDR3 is TGCAGCGTTGAGGGGGAGGTGACCTACAATGAGCAGTTCTTC.

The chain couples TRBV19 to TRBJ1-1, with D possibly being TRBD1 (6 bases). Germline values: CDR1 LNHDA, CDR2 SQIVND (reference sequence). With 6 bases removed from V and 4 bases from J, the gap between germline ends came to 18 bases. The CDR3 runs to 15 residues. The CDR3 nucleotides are TGTGCCAGTAGCCCCGCTTACAGGGTACCCACTGAAGCTTTCTTT. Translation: CASSPAYRVPTEAFF.

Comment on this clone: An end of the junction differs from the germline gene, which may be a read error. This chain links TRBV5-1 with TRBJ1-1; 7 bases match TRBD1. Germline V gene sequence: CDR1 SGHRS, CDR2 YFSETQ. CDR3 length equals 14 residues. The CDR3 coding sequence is TGCGCCAGCACCTTGACAGGGATGAACACTGAAGCTTTCTTT. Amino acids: CASTLTGMNTEAFF.

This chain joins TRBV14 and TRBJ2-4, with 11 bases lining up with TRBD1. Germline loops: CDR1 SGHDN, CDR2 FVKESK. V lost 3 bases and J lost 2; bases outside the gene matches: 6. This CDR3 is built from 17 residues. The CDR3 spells CASSHRTGGASKNIQYF. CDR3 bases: TGTGCCAGCAGCCACCGGACAGGGGGCGCATCCAAAAACATTCAGTACTTC.

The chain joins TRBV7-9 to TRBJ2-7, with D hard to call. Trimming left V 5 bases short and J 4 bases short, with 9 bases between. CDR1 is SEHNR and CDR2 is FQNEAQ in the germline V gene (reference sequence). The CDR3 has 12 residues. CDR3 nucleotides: TGTGCCAGCAGCCGAGAGGTGTACGAGCAGTACTTC. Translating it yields CASSREVYEQYF.

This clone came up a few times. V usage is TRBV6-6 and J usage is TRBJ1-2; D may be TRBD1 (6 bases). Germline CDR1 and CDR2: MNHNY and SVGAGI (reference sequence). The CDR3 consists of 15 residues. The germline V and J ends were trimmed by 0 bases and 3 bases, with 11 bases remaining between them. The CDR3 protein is CASSYSGAEDYGYTF. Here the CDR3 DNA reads TGTGCCAGCAGTTACTCGGGGGCTGAAGACTATGGCTACACCTTC.

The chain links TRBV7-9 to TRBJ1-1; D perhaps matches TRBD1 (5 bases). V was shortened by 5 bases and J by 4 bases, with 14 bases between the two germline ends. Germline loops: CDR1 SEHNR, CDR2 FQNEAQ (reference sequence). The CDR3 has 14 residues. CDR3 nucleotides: TGTGCCAGCAGCCCGGGGACTAGTGGCACTGAAGCTTTCTTT. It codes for CASSPGTSGTEAFF. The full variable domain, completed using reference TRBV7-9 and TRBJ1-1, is DTGVSQNPRHKITKRGQNVTFRCDPISEHNRLYWYRQTLGQGPEFLTYFQNEAQLEKSRLLSDRFSAERPKGSFSTLEIQRTEQGDSAMYLCASSPGTSGTEAFFGQGTRLTVV.

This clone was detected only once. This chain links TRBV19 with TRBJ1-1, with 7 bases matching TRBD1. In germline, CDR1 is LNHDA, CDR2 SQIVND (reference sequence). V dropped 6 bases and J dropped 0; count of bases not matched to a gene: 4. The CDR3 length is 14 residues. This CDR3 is CASSWDRLNTEAFF. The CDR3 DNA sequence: TGTGCCAGTAGCTGGGACAGACTGAACACTGAAGCTTTCTTT.

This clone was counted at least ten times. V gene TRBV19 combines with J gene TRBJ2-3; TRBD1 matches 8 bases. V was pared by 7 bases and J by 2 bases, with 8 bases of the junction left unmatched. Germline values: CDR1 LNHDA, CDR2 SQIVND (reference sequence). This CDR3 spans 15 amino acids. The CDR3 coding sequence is TGTGCCAGTATCGGGCAGGGGGCGTCCACAGATACGCAGTATTTT. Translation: CASIGQGASTDTQYF.

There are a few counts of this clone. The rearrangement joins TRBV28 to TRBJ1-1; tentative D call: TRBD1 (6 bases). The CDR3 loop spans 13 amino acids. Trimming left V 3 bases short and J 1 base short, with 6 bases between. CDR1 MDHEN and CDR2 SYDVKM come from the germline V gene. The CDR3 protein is CASSLGQNTEAFF. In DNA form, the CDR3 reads TGTGCCAGCAGTTTGGGACAGAACACTGAAGCTTTCTTT.

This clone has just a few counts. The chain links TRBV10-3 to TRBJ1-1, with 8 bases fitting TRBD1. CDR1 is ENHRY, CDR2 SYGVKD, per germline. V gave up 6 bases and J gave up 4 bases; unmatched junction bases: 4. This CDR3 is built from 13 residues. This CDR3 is CAIRTGEATEAFF. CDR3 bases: TGTGCCATCAGGACAGGGGAGGCCACTGAAGCTTTCTTT.

The CDR3 DNA is TGTGCCAGCAGTTTCCATATGGGGGAGGGATTGGGACAGGGTGATTGGAACTCCTACGAGCAGTACTTC. Amino acids: CASSFHMGEGLGQGDWNSYEQYF. The chain carries TRBV28 and TRBJ2-7; 9 nucleotides match TRBD1. With V trimmed by 3 bases and J by 0 bases, 27 bases remained unmatched. Germline lookup yields CDR1 MDHEN and CDR2 SYDVKM. The CDR3 spans 23 residues. The whole variable domain, remainder taken from reference TRBV28 and TRBJ2-7, is DVKVTQSSRYLVKRTGEKVFLECVQDMDHENMFWYRQDPGLGLRLIYFSYDVKMKEKGDIPEGYSVSREKKERFSLILESASTNQTSMYLCASSFHMGEGLGQGDWNSYEQYFGPGTRLTVT.

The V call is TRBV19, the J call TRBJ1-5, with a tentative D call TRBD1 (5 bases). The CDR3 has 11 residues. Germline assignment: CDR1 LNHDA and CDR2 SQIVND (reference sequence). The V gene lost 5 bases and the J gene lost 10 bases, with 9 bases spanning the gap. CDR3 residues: CASSGGYPQHF. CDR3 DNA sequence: TGTGCCAGTAGTGGGGGGTACCCCCAGCATTTT. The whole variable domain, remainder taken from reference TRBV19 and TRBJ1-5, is DGGITQSPKYLFRKEGQNVTLSCEQNLNHDAMYWYRQDPGQGLRLIYYSQIVNDFQKGDIAEGYSVSREKKESFPLTVTSAQKNPTAFYLCASSGGYPQHFGDGTRLSIL.

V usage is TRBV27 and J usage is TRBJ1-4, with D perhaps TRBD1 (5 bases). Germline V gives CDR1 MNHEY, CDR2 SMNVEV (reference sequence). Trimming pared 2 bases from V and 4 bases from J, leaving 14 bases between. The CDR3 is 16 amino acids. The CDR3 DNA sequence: TGTGCCAGCAGTTTAGGCGGGACGGACTATAATGAAAAACTGTTTTTT. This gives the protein CASSLGGTDYNEKLFF.

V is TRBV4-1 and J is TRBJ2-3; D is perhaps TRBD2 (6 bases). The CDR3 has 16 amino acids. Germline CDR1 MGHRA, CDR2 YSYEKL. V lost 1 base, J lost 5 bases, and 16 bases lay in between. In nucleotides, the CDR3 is TGCGCCAGCAGCCAAGGACGGGGGTCCATGGAAGATACGCAGTATTTT. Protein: CASSQGRGSMEDTQYF.

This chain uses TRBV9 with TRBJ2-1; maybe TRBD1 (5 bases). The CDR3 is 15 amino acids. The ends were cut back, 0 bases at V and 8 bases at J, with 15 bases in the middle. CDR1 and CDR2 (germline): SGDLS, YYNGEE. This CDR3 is CASSVGRAGYDEQFF. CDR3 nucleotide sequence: TGTGCCAGCAGCGTAGGCAGGGCTGGATACGATGAGCAGTTCTTC.

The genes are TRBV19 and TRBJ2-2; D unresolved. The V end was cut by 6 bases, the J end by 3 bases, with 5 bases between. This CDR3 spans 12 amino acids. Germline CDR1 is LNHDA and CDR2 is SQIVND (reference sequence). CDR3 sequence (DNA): TGTGCCAGTAGCACTCACACCGGGGAGCTGTTTTTT. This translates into CASSTHTGELFF.

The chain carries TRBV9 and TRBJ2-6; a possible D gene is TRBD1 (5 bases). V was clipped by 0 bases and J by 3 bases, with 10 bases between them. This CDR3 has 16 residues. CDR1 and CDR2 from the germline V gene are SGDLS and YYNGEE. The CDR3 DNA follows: TGTGCCAGCAGCGTAGGGGCAGGGAATGGGGCCAACGTCCTGACTTTC. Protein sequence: CASSVGAGNGANVLTF. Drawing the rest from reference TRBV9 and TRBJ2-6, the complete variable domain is DSGVTQTPKHLITATGQRVTLRCSPRSGDLSVYWYQQSLDQGLQFLIQYYNGEERAKGNILERFSAQQFPDLHSELNLSSLELGDSALYFCASSVGAGNGANVLTFGAGSRLTVL.

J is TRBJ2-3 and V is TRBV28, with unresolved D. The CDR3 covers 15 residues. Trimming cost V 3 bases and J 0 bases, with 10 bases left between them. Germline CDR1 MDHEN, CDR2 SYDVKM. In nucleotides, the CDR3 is TGTGCCAGCAGTTTTTCCGGAGATAGCACAGATACGCAGTATTTT. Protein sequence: CASSFSGDSTDTQYF.

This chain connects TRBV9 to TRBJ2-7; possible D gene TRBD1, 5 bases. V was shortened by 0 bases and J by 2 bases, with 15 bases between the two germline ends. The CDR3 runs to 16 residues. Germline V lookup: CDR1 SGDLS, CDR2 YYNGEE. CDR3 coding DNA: TGTGCCAGCAGCGTAGAGGACATCTCGGTAGCCTACGAGCAGTACTTC. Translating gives CASSVEDISVAYEQYF.

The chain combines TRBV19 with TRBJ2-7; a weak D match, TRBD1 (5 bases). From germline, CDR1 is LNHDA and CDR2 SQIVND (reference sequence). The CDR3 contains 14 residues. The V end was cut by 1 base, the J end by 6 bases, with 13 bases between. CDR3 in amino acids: CASSIGSQGTEQYF. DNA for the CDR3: TGTGCCAGTAGTATAGGATCCCAGGGAACCGAGCAGTACTTC.

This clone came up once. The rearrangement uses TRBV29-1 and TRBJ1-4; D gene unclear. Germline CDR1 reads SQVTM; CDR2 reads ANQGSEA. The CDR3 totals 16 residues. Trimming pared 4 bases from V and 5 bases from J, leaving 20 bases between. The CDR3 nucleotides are TGCAGCGTTGGGACTGTGGGAGCCTCACCGAATGAAAAACTGTTTTTT. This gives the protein CSVGTVGASPNEKLFF.